This TCR beta chain was observed in a study of blood T cell repertoires in COVID-19. Whole-study context: Sites in the United States, Italy and Spain provided acute and convalescent COVID-19 samples. In each case, the material was cDNA or gDNA derived from T cells, B-cell-depleted T cells, or PBMCs.

Per the original data handling: Amplification of reference gene primers was used by the study to estimate nucleated cell counts. Generated by immunoSEQ multiplex PCR, the TCRdb table keeps only in-frame clones and is missing some. The V and J calls and clone size are taken from that table; D and trimming were inferred from the DNA. The table records about 170,000 clones, around four fifths of them present only once. There are 17 residues in the CDR3. The V gene's germline CDR1 is SGHRS and CDR2 YFSETQ. V shed 0 bases and J 4 bases; nucleotides not matched to a gene: 12. Sequences were obtained from peripheral blood. The receptor comes from a man aged 65-85 years with acute or convalescent COVID-19. The chain carries TRBV5-1 and TRBJ2-5; 7 nucleotides align to TRBD2. CDR3 sequence reads: CASSLAPSGGSVETQYF. DNA for the CDR3: TGCGCCAGCAGCTTGGCGCCTAGCGGTGGATCCGTAGAGACCCAGTACTTC.